This T cell receptor (beta chain) was recovered during a study of Graves' ophthalmopathy and Graves' hyperthyroidism. For repertoire sequencing, the TCR beta CDR3 regions were amplified from RNA transcripts. HTBI primers were employed in first-round RT-PCR, then a second-round multiplex PCR followed. TCRdb re-called the multiplex PCR reads through MiXCR, storing one row per CDR3 protein. The sample has 200,000 to 300,000 distinct CDR3 sequences, 45% to 55% seen once; the top ten hold more than 45%. This sequence was found in an adult man with Graves' ophthalmopathy. Sequenced material: peripheral blood.

The CDR3 DNA reads as TGCAGTGCTAGGGAGGACAGGGGGTTCCAAGAGACCCAGTACTTC. This encodes CSAREDRGFQETQYF. The chain uses TRBV20-1 and TRBJ2-5, with 10 bases fitting TRBD1. Per the germline V gene, CDR1 is DFQATT and CDR2 is SNEGSKA (reference sequence). CDR3 size: 15 residues. J was trimmed by 1 base and V by 3 bases; bases with no gene match: 5.